This TCR beta chain came from a study of blood T cell repertoires in COVID-19. J was trimmed by 7 bases and V by 4 bases; bases with no gene match: 3. CDR1 and CDR2 (germline): WSHSY, SAAADI. This CDR3 spans 13 amino acids. Original handling: Amplifying reference gene primers gave estimates of nucleated cell counts. The assay was immunoSEQ multiplex PCR, and TCRdb's table has in-frame clones only and misses some. The DNA was the basis for D and trimming; V, J and clone size are from that table. Of roughly 200,000 clones detected, roughly 80% appear once; the ten largest clones hold approximately 4.8%.

The sequence was obtained from a woman aged 45-65 years who had been exposed to COVID-19. The sample comprised PBMCs or T cells enriched from blood (not recorded which). The chain recombines TRBV10-2 with TRBJ1-4; 7 positions match TRBD1. The CDR3 bases are TGCGCCAGCAGTGGACAGGGCCGTGAAAAACTGTTTTTT. Protein sequence: CASSGQGREKLFF.